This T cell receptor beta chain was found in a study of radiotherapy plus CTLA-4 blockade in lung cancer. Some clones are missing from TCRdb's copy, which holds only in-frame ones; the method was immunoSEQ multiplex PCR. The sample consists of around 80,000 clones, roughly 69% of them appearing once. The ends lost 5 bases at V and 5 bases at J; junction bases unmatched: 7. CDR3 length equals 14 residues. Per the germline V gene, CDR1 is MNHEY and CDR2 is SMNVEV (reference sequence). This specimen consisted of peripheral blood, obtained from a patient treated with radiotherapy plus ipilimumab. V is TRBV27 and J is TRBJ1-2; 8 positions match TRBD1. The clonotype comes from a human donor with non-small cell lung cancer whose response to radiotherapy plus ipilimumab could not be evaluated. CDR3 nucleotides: TGTGCCAGCAGTCTCCAAACAGGGGGTTATGGCTACACCTTC. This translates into CASSLQTGGYGYTF.